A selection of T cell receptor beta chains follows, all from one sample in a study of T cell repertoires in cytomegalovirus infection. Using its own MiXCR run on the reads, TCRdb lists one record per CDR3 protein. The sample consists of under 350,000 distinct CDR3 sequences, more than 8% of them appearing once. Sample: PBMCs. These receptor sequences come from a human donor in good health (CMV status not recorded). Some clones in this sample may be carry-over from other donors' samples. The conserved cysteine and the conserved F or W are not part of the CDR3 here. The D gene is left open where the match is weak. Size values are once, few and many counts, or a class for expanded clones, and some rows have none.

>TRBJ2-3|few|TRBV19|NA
ASSIIYPAFQTDTQY
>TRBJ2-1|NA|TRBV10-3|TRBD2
AISESGRTSGRGDNEQF
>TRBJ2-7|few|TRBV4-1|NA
ASSQPTGASSYEQY
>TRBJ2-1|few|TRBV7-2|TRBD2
ASSFSSGGASEQF
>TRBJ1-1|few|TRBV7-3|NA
ASSPDQAWPEAF
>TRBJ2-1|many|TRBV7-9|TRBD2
ASSRRASGAYNEQF
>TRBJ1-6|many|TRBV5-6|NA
ASSFRAGVNSPLH
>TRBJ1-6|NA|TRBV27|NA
ASRPLRSYNSPLH
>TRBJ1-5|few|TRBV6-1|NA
ASSAVEGGPQH
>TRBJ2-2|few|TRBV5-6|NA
ASSRVPLGTGELF
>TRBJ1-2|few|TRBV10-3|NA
AISEGLNYGYT
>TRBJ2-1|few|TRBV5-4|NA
ASTEGGGPYNEQF
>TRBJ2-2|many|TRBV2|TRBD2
ATKGTTNTGELF
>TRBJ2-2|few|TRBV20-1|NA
SAPKGPTGELF
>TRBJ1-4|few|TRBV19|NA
ATKRDIAQGEKLF
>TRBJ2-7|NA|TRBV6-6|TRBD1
ASRTRQGPYEQY
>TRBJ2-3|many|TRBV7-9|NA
ASSADRLTDTQY
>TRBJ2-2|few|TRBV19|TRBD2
ASSIVGTSGTGELF
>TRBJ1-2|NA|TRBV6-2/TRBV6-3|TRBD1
ASSYDRESGYT
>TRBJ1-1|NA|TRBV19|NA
ASNETPHREAF
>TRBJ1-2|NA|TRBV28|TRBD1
ASSLTGEYDGYT
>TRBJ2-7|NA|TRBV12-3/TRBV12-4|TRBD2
ASTLAGTALSEQY
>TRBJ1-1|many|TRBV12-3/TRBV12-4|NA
ASIAHMLTMNTEAF
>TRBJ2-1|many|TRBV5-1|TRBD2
ASSASAGGRHEQF
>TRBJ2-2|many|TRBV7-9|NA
ASSPGRANTGELF
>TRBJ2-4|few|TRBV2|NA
ASSEARPAGGNIQY
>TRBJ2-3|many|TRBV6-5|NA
ASRPGRSKDTQY
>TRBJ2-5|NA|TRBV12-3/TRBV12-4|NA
ASSDSPSGTQY
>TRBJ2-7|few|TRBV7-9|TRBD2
ASSLASLGLAGASYEQY
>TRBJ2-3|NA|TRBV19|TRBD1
ASKTTGEGSDTQY
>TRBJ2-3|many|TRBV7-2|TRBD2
ASSLFRLAGTTDTQY